This is a list of T cell receptor beta chains from one sample in a study of T cell changes during pregnancy in multiple sclerosis. Data came from immunoSEQ multiplex PCR; TCRdb stores just in-frame clones and leaves some out. The data show 90,000 to 100,000 clones, 92% seen once. The material sequenced was peripheral blood, taken after pregnancy. The receptors stem from a female donor in good health, enrolled as a control in a pregnancy study. Each CDR3 is given without its conserved first and last residue. D genes are given only for firm matches.

TRBJ2-3 | TRBV6-1 | TRBD2 | ASRLPGGEDTQY
TRBJ1-2 | TRBV7-9 | TRBD1 | ASSFGTAD
TRBJ2-7 | TRBV5-1 | - | ASSLNPHRLSVGMGEQY
TRBJ1-4 | TRBV6-1 | - | ASSEALSAGREKLF
TRBJ1-4 | TRBV6-5 | - | ASRRNEKLF
TRBJ1-2 | TRBV6-1 | TRBD1 | ASTTGGGYGYT
TRBJ2-7 | TRBV5-6 | TRBD2 | ASSSLGAGVDEQY
TRBJ2-5 | TRBV7-3 | TRBD2 | ASSLLAGGGETQY
TRBJ2-3 | TRBV9 | - | ASSDYTDTQY
TRBJ2-7 | TRBV5-1 | TRBD1 | ASNHLGQAEQY
TRBJ1-5 | TRBV28 | TRBD1 | ASSLRTGANNQPQH
TRBJ1-2 | TRBV11-2 | - | ASSLGQNNYGYT
TRBJ1-5 | TRBV28 | - | ASSFPYQPQH
TRBJ1-2 | TRBV30 | - | AWSPDKQGDGYT
TRBJ1-2 | TRBV28 | TRBD1 | ASSLGQRTGVGYGYT
TRBJ1-5 | TRBV19 | - | ASSMGLLGVSGQPQH
TRBJ2-7 | TRBV6-1 | - | ATDIQSYEQY
TRBJ2-3 | TRBV10-3 | - | AISEPTRTSLADTQY
TRBJ2-3 | TRBV9 | - | ASSVRDFQTTSTDTQY
TRBJ2-2 | TRBV27 | - | ASSLSAGVSAGELF
TRBJ2-4 | TRBV14 | TRBD1 | ASSQVLTGLY
TRBJ1-1 | TRBV27 | - | ASRGQGNLNTEAF
TRBJ2-3 | TRBV27 | - | ASSLSAAGPDTQY
TRBJ2-1 | TRBV7-6 | TRBD2 | ASSLLPSGSSYNEQF